Below, 25 T cell receptor beta chains from the same sample are listed, as sequenced in a study of cytomegalovirus exposure and HLA in healthy donors. The PCR used 60 Vbeta and 13 Jbeta primers. Profiled with immunoSEQ multiplex PCR; TCRdb holds only in-frame clones, not every one. This sample has about 300,000 clones, with 86% found just once. The sequencing input was PBMCs. Receptors originate from a man in his forties or fifties in good health and CMV-seropositive.

This clone was seen more than once but under ten times. The chain has TRBV5-1 and TRBJ2-2; 8 bases align to TRBD2. Per germline, CDR1 SGHRS and CDR2 YFSETQ. V was clipped by 4 bases and J by 1 base; unmatched bases: 6. CDR3 size: 16 residues. Written as DNA, the CDR3 is TGCGCCAGCAGCCCCCTAAGCGGGAGGAACACCGGGGAGCTGTTTTTT. It specifies CASSPLSGRNTGELFF.

This clone was seen at least ten times. The chain is built from TRBV25-1 and TRBJ2-5; D is unclear. Trimming pared 7 bases from V and 6 bases from J, leaving 9 bases between. This CDR3 spans 11 amino acids. Germline values: CDR1 MGHDK, CDR2 SYGVNS. As DNA, the CDR3 is TGTGCCAGCACCTCCCACAAGACCCAGTACTTC. This sequence encodes CASTSHKTQYF.

The rearrangement joins TRBV9 to TRBJ2-7; 7 nucleotides match TRBD1. The CDR3 length is 14 residues. Germline lookup yields CDR1 SGDLS and CDR2 YYNGEE. V trimming: 5 bases; J trimming: 4 bases; junction bases outside the gene matches: 9. The CDR3 DNA reads TGTGCCAGCAGTTTTGGGGACAGTGGGTACGAGCAGTACTTC. Amino acids: CASSFGDSGYEQYF.

This clone was picked up a small number of times. The CDR3 DNA reads TGTGCCAGCAGCTTGGGACAGCTAAGGGGTCAGCCCCAGCATTTT. Its translation: CASSLGQLRGQPQHF. The rearrangement uses TRBV5-6 and TRBJ1-5, with D possibly matching TRBD1 (5 bases). V was cut by 0 bases and J by 6 bases, with 13 bases left in between. The CDR3 runs 15 residues. Germline V CDR1 and CDR2: SGHDT, YYEEEE.

V and J are TRBV7-2 and TRBJ2-7, with 10 bases matching TRBD1. The germline CDR1 and CDR2 sequences are SGHTA and FQGNSA. V shed 4 bases, J shed 4 bases, and the junction held 7 bases outside the gene matches. This CDR3 is 15 amino acids long. The CDR3 protein is CASSYRTGGGYEQYF. The CDR3 region has the DNA TGTGCCAGCAGCTACCGGACAGGGGGTGGGTACGAGCAGTACTTC.

This clone occurred a few times. Mismatch with germline at one junction end may stem from a read error. This chain links TRBV30 with TRBJ2-3, with 9 positions matching TRBD2. Germline-derived CDR1 and CDR2 are GTSNPN and SVGIG (reference sequence). The CDR3 contains 15 residues. CDR3 loop: CAWSVNSGSRDTQYF. For the CDR3, the DNA is TGTGCCTGGAGTGTTAATAGCGGGAGCAGAGATACGCAGTATTTT.

V and J are TRBV6-1 and TRBJ2-7, with 7 bases identical to TRBD1. Germline CDR1 is MNHNS and CDR2 is SASEGT. This CDR3 is 15 amino acids long. V gave up 5 bases and J gave up 2 bases; unmatched junction bases: 9. The CDR3 DNA reads TGTGCCAGCAGTTTCCCGGACAGGCCAGCCTACGAGCAGTACTTC. It translates to CASSFPDRPAYEQYF.

V gene TRBV5-3 combines with J gene TRBJ2-5, with TRBD2 matching over 8 bases. The DNA matches TRBJ2-7 better at its end, which makes the J call doubtful. TRBV5-3 is filed as an ORF, its function uncertain. The CDR3 sequence is 17 residues long. The CDR3 nucleotides are TGTGCCAGAAGCGTTTTATTTGCGACTAGCGAGTCCTACGAGCAGTACTTC. As protein: CARSVLFATSESYEQYF.

This chain joins TRBV7-3 and TRBJ2-7, with 10 positions matching TRBD2. Germline values: CDR1 SGHTA, CDR2 FQGTGA. V lost 6 bases to trimming and J lost 6 bases; unmatched junction nucleotides: 8. CDR3 length: 14 amino acids. CDR3 sequence (DNA): TGTGCCAGCAGGAGACTAGCGGGTAGTGGCGAGCAGTACTTC. Its protein is CASRRLAGSGEQYF.

A single count supports this clone. The chain couples TRBV28 to TRBJ2-1, with 12 bases matching TRBD1. V gave up 4 bases and J gave up 13 bases; unmatched junction bases: 8. Looked up from germline, CDR1 is MDHEN and CDR2 is SYDVKM. The CDR3 runs 14 residues. The CDR3 loop is CASSSAPGTGGQFF. The CDR3 bases are TGTGCCAGCAGTTCGGCCCCCGGGACAGGGGGCCAGTTCTTC.

The CDR3 spells CASSEGGTSGSGEQYF. CDR3 in DNA: TGTGCCAGCAGTGAGGGCGGGACTAGCGGGAGTGGGGAGCAGTACTTC. This chain uses TRBV25-1 with TRBJ2-7; 14 bases line up with TRBD2. The length of the CDR3 is 16 residues. Germline assignment: CDR1 MGHDK and CDR2 SYGVNS. V shed 3 bases and J 7 bases; nucleotides not matched to a gene: 8.

V is TRBV11-2 and J is TRBJ2-7; D unclear. The CDR3 totals 11 residues. Trimming shortened V by 4 bases and J by 3 bases, and 4 bases separated the two germline ends. Germline lookup yields CDR1 SGHAT and CDR2 FQNNGV. The CDR3 loop reads CASSSIYEQYF. In nucleotides, the CDR3 is TGTGCCAGCAGCTCAATCTACGAGCAGTACTTC.

The V gene is TRBV18, the J gene TRBJ2-3; the match to TRBD1 covers 10 bases. Germline V gene lookup returns CDR1 KGHSH and CDR2 LQKENI. The CDR3 extends over 14 amino acids. V was pared by 3 bases and J by 4 bases, with 1 base of the junction left unmatched. The CDR3 coding sequence is TGTGCCAGCTCACCGGGGACAGGGGCAGATACGCAGTATTTT. Protein: CASSPGTGADTQYF.

The chain employs TRBV29-1 and TRBJ1-1, with 7 bases aligning to TRBD1. The CDR3 is 13 residues long. The V segment lost 5 bases and the J segment 4 bases; nucleotides outside the gene matches: 7. Per the germline V gene, CDR1 is SQVTM and CDR2 is ANQGSEA. CDR3 coding DNA: TGCAGCGTTAGATACGGACAGGCCACTGAAGCTTTCTTT. It codes for CSVRYGQATEAFF.

The chain couples TRBV7-3 to TRBJ2-3; 9 positions agree with TRBD1. J lost 0 bases, V lost 6 bases, and 4 bases had no gene match. This CDR3 has 15 residues. Germline V lookup: CDR1 SGHTA, CDR2 FQGTGA. The CDR3 bases are TGTGCCAGCAGTCCTGGACAGGGGAGCACAGATACGCAGTATTTT. It encodes CASSPGQGSTDTQYF. The full variable domain, its missing parts supplied by reference TRBV7-3 and TRBJ2-3, is GAGVSQTPSNKVTEKGKYVELRCDPISGHTALYWYRQSLGQGPEFLIYFQGTGAADDSGLPNDRFFAVRPEGSVSTLKIQRTERGDSAVYLCASSPGQGSTDTQYFGPGTRLTVL.

The chain carries TRBV4-2 and TRBJ2-7, with 7 bases fitting TRBD2. Looked up from germline, CDR1 is LGHNA and CDR2 is YNFKEQ. V trimming: 0 bases; J trimming: 3 bases; junction bases outside the gene matches: 8. The CDR3 has 16 residues. The CDR3 coding sequence is TGTGCCAGCAGCCAAGAATCGCTAGCGGTCATCTACGAGCAGTACTTC. It codes for CASSQESLAVIYEQYF.

The CDR3 sequence is CASSWTGNYGYTF. In DNA form, the CDR3 reads TGTGCCAGTAGTTGGACAGGGAACTATGGCTACACCTTC. V gene TRBV19 combines with J gene TRBJ1-2; 8 bases agree with TRBD1. Losses at the gene ends were 5 bases for V and 2 bases for J; bases not matched to a gene: 1. The CDR3 is 13 residues long. Germline CDR1 is LNHDA and CDR2 is SQIVND (reference sequence).

This sequence joins TRBV18 and TRBJ2-7, with 10 bases identical to TRBD1. There are 14 residues in the CDR3. The J segment lost 3 bases and the V segment lost 6 bases, leaving 5 bases of the junction unmatched. Germline values: CDR1 KGHSH, CDR2 LQKENI. CDR3 residues: CASSRGQGVYEQYF. CDR3 DNA: TGTGCCAGCTCGCGAGGACAGGGGGTCTACGAGCAGTACTTC.

This clone was counted a few times. The chain links TRBV28 to TRBJ2-1; no firm D call. The CDR3 runs 15 residues. Germline CDR1 is MDHEN and CDR2 is SYDVKM. Deletions cut 5 bases from V and 4 bases from J, with 15 bases between. CDR3 sequence reads: CASSPLSPQYNEQFF. In DNA, the CDR3 is TGTGCCAGCAGTCCACTAAGTCCCCAATACAATGAGCAGTTCTTC. Using reference TRBV28 and TRBJ2-1 for the parts outside the CDR3, the full variable domain is DVKVTQSSRYLVKRTGEKVFLECVQDMDHENMFWYRQDPGLGLRLIYFSYDVKMKEKGDIPEGYSVSREKKERFSLILESASTNQTSMYLCASSPLSPQYNEQFFGPGTRLTVL.

The V call is TRBV18, the J call TRBJ2-2, with D maybe TRBD1 (5 bases). With 5 bases removed from V and 4 bases from J, the gap between germline ends came to 11 bases. CDR1 and CDR2 from the germline V gene are KGHSH and LQKENI. The length of the CDR3 is 14 residues. The CDR3 reads CASSGAVSTGELFF. The CDR3 DNA sequence: TGTGCCAGCTCAGGGGCAGTCAGCACCGGGGAGCTGTTTTTT.

The chain carries TRBV19 and TRBJ2-1; D possibly corresponds to TRBD2 (6 bases). With 0 bases removed from V and 2 bases from J, the gap between germline ends came to 11 bases. The length of the CDR3 is 16 residues. Germline V gives CDR1 LNHDA, CDR2 SQIVND (reference sequence). CDR3 bases: TGTGCCAGTAGTATAGATCGCTGGGGGGCCTACAATGAGCAGTTCTTC. Its translation: CASSIDRWGAYNEQFF.

This clone was seen once. This chain links TRBV19 with TRBJ1-5; D gene ambiguous. Per germline, CDR1 LNHDA and CDR2 SQIVND (reference sequence). CDR3 size: 12 residues. V lost 6 bases and J 5 bases, leaving 8 bases between the germline ends. The CDR3 is CASSPPYQPQHF. Here the CDR3 DNA reads TGTGCCAGTAGCCCTCCGTATCAGCCCCAGCATTTT.

The chain combines TRBV29-1 with TRBJ2-7; no definite D call. The CDR3 length is 12 residues. Trimming took 4 bases from V and 2 from J, leaving 9 bases between them. Germline values: CDR1 SQVTM, CDR2 ANQGSEA. CDR3 sequence reads: CSVVVDTYEQYF. The CDR3 DNA follows: TGCAGCGTTGTAGTAGACACCTACGAGCAGTACTTC.

V and J are TRBV27 and TRBJ2-7; D is possibly TRBD1 (5 bases). Germline CDR1 is MNHEY and CDR2 is SMNVEV (reference sequence). The germline V and J ends were trimmed by 2 bases and 3 bases, with 5 bases remaining between them. The CDR3 runs 12 residues. The CDR3 reads CASSLDSYEQYF. CDR3 in DNA: TGTGCCAGCAGTTTAGACAGCTACGAGCAGTACTTC.

The chain couples TRBV29-1 to TRBJ2-1, with TRBD2 matching 10 bases. V trimming: 6 bases; J trimming: 8 bases; junction bases outside the gene matches: 13. The V gene's germline CDR1 is SQVTM and CDR2 ANQGSEA. The length of the CDR3 is 15 residues. The CDR3: CSVGGEREGLDEQFF. DNA of the CDR3: TGCAGCGTGGGGGGAGAGCGGGAGGGCCTCGATGAGCAGTTCTTC.